These 18 T cell receptor beta chains originate from one sample sequenced in a study of blood T cell repertoires in COVID-19. Method: immunoSEQ multiplex PCR; TCRdb's copy keeps in-frame clones and lacks some. The table has some 460,000 clones, around 90% seen once. The sequenced sample consisted of PBMCs or T cells enriched from blood (not recorded which). Receptors were obtained from a woman under 30 who had recovered from COVID-19.

The chain combines TRBV5-5 with TRBJ2-7; TRBD2 matches at 8 bases. J lost 5 bases, V lost 0 bases, and 7 bases had no gene match. The CDR3 spans 15 residues. Germline CDR1 reads SGHKS; CDR2 reads YYEKEE (reference sequence). CDR3 nucleotides: TGTGCCAGCAGCTTGGCGGGGGGGCTGGGCCACGAGCAGTACTTC. It is translated as CASSLAGGLGHEQYF.

This chain links TRBV19 with TRBJ1-1, with D perhaps matching TRBD1 (6 bases). Trimming took 7 bases from V and 2 from J, leaving 20 bases between them. The CDR3 is 16 residues long. Per germline, CDR1 LNHDA and CDR2 SQIVND (reference sequence). The CDR3 sequence is CASTGPGQPINTEAFF. The CDR3 nucleotides are TGTGCCAGTACGGGCCCCGGACAGCCAATCAACACTGAAGCTTTCTTT.

J is TRBJ2-1 and V is TRBV12-3 or TRBV12-4, with a tentative D call TRBD1 (6 bases). CDR3 size: 13 residues. V was trimmed by 1 base and J by 10 bases, leaving 11 bases between them. CDR3 coding DNA: TGTGCCAGCAGTTTAGGAACCAGGGGCGAGCAGTTCTTC. The encoded protein is CASSLGTRGEQFF.

V is TRBV18 and J is TRBJ1-6; 10 nucleotides match TRBD1. With V trimmed by 1 base and J by 4 bases, 4 bases remained unmatched. This CDR3 has 17 residues. Germline assignment: CDR1 KGHSH and CDR2 LQKENI. CDR3 coding DNA: TGTGCCAGCTCACCACTAGGACAGGGGGATTATAATTCACCCCTCCACTTT. This codes for CASSPLGQGDYNSPLHF.

The chain recombines TRBV19 with TRBJ1-5; D may be TRBD1 (5 bases). V lost 6 bases, J lost 3 bases, and 15 bases lay in between. CDR3 size: 15 residues. Germline CDR1 LNHDA, CDR2 SQIVND (reference sequence). CDR3 region: CASSPVRGNNQPQHF. CDR3 nucleotide sequence: TGTGCCAGTAGCCCAGTTAGGGGAAACAATCAGCCCCAGCATTTT.

The chain combines TRBV7-9 with TRBJ2-3; no clear D gene. Trimming took 5 bases from V and 4 from J, leaving 13 bases between them. The CDR3 runs to 14 residues. In germline, CDR1 is SEHNR, CDR2 FQNEAQ (reference sequence). The DNA of the CDR3 is TGTGCCAGCAGCCCCTACCCGGCGGCAGATACGCAGTATTTT. Translated, it gives CASSPYPAADTQYF.

V gene TRBV7-2 combines with J gene TRBJ2-2; D ambiguous. Germline V gene data show CDR1 as SGHTA and CDR2 as FQGNSA. The CDR3 length is 16 residues. V lost 4 bases and J 1 base, leaving 13 bases between the germline ends. The CDR3 protein is CASSSRYLGNTGELFF. The CDR3 coding sequence is TGTGCCAGCAGCTCGAGATACCTAGGGAACACCGGGGAGCTGTTTTTT.

The chain carries TRBV2 and TRBJ2-3; 12 nucleotides line up with TRBD2. The CDR3 length is 16 residues. With 2 bases clipped from V and 5 bases from J, the junction kept 5 bases outside the gene matches. Germline V lookup: CDR1 SNHLY, CDR2 FYNNEI. CDR3 amino acids: CASSEMSSGGEDTQYF. The CDR3 nucleotides are TGTGCCAGCAGTGAAATGTCTAGCGGGGGGGAAGATACGCAGTATTTT.

V and J are TRBV7-2 and TRBJ2-3, with no clear D. V gave up 5 bases and J gave up 2 bases, with 11 bases separating them. This CDR3 contains 14 residues. The germline gives CDR1 SGHTA, CDR2 FQGNSA. The CDR3 loop is CASSAPMITDTQYF. The CDR3 region has the DNA TGTGCCAGCAGCGCGCCAATGATCACAGATACGCAGTATTTT.

The gene calls are TRBV19 and TRBJ2-3; possible D gene TRBD2, 5 bases. V lost 0 bases and J lost 8, with 12 bases in between. This CDR3 is built from 14 residues. Germline lookup yields CDR1 LNHDA and CDR2 SQIVND (reference sequence). The CDR3 nucleotides read TGTGCCAGTAGTATAGATCACCCTCGGGGTACGCAGTATTTT. Translating it yields CASSIDHPRGTQYF.

The chain links TRBV28 to TRBJ1-5; the match to TRBD1 covers 8 bases. After removal of 6 bases from V and 6 bases from J, the junction contained 7 bases not matched to a gene. This CDR3 is built from 14 residues. Germline loops: CDR1 MDHEN, CDR2 SYDVKM. The CDR3 is CASRQDREVQPQHF. For the CDR3, the DNA is TGTGCCAGCAGACAGGACAGGGAGGTTCAGCCCCAGCATTTT.

The V gene is TRBV5-1, the J gene TRBJ2-7, with D perhaps matching TRBD1 (6 bases). From germline, CDR1 is SGHRS and CDR2 YFSETQ. Deletions cut 2 bases from V and 3 bases from J, with 12 bases between. The CDR3 is 14 residues long. The CDR3 spells CASSLSTGHYEQYF. The CDR3 bases are TGCGCCAGCAGCTTATCGACAGGACACTACGAGCAGTACTTC.

The chain carries TRBV5-1 and TRBJ1-2; no clear D. The CDR3 extends over 13 amino acids. Germline V gene sequence: CDR1 SGHRS, CDR2 YFSETQ. Trimming shortened V by 0 bases and J by 4 bases, and 7 bases separated the two germline ends. The CDR3 DNA reads TGCGCCAGCAGCTTGGACGCGGGCTATGGCTACACCTTC. Protein sequence: CASSLDAGYGYTF.

This chain connects TRBV5-1 to TRBJ1-4, with 10 bases identical to TRBD1. The CDR3 runs 16 residues. J lost 6 bases, V lost 0 bases, and 5 bases had no gene match. Germline CDR1 is SGHRS and CDR2 is YFSETQ. The CDR3 loop reads CASSLVGDRGYEKLFF. The CDR3 nucleotides read TGCGCCAGCAGCTTGGTAGGGGACAGGGGTTATGAAAAACTGTTTTTT.

This chain connects TRBV19 to TRBJ2-1, with D unresolved. The CDR3 length is 14 residues. V shed 5 bases and J shed 6 bases, with 14 bases lying between them. Germline V gene sequence: CDR1 LNHDA, CDR2 SQIVND (reference sequence). In DNA form, the CDR3 reads TGTGCCAGTAGTGTCACAGCCTCCGGCAATGAGCAGTTCTTC. Translating gives CASSVTASGNEQFF. Supplemented by reference TRBV19 and TRBJ2-1, the full variable domain reads DGGITQSPKYLFRKEGQNVTLSCEQNLNHDAMYWYRQDPGQGLRLIYYSQIVNDFQKGDIAEGYSVSREKKESFPLTVTSAQKNPTAFYLCASSVTASGNEQFFGPGTRLTVL.

V and J are TRBV7-2 and TRBJ1-6; D is uncertain. Germline V gives CDR1 SGHTA, CDR2 FQGNSA. CDR3 length: 15 residues. V was trimmed by 5 bases and J by 9 bases, leaving 17 bases between them. The CDR3 sequence is CASSPPGILSSPLHF. CDR3 in DNA: TGTGCCAGCAGCCCACCCGGGATTTTATCTTCACCCCTCCACTTT.

The chain couples TRBV28 to TRBJ1-2; TRBD1 aligns across 8 bases. CDR3 length: 13 amino acids. CDR1 and CDR2 from the germline V gene are MDHEN and SYDVKM. J gave up 4 bases and V 2 bases, and 0 bases lay outside the gene matches. The CDR3 protein is CASSLDRGYGYTF. As DNA, the CDR3 is TGTGCCAGCAGTTTAGACAGGGGCTATGGCTACACCTTC.

Only a few counts were recorded for this clone. The gene calls are TRBV10-3 and TRBJ1-1; 7 bases are a match to TRBD1. The CDR3 runs 12 residues. CDR1 is ENHRY and CDR2 is SYGVKD in the germline V gene. Trimming at V came to 10 bases and at J to 1 base, leaving 3 bases not matched to a gene. The chain's CDR3 is CATRTGNTEAFF. Written as DNA, the CDR3 is TGTGCCACTCGGACAGGGAACACTGAAGCTTTCTTT.